This paragraph covers one T cell receptor beta chain sequence. Repertoires were generated with immunoSEQ multiplex PCR, while TCRdb's copy carries only in-frame clones and drops some. The table has thousands of clones, roughly 91% seen once. Time point here: week 3, after first cycle of checkpoint inhibitor. The data derive from a study of blood T cell dynamics during melanoma immunotherapy. Deletions cut 0 bases from V and 2 bases from J, with 16 bases between. This CDR3 has 17 residues. CDR1 and CDR2 (germline): LNHNV, YYDKDF (reference sequence). The sample was blood, taken from a patient treated with checkpoint blockade. The V and J genes are TRBV15 and TRBJ1-1; D unclear. This receptor was identified in a human donor with melanoma. The CDR3 nucleotides are TGTGCCACCAGCAGAGAACGGGTAGTCGGCGCTAACACTGAAGCTTTCTTT. This codes for CATSRERVVGANTEAFF.